The rows below give T cell receptor beta chains drawn from one sample of a study of cytotoxic CD8 clonotypes in ibrutinib-treated CLL. The assay was immunoSEQ multiplex PCR, and TCRdb's table has in-frame clones only and misses some. The sample lists around 310,000 clones; about 80% were seen once. This sample comprised PBMCs, obtained before ibrutinib treatment. The receptors come from a human donor with chronic lymphocytic leukemia. The CDR3 runs from the conserved cysteine through the conserved F or W. A D gene is named only where the DNA matches it firmly. Clone size is shown for a subset of rows, as once, few, many or a class of expanded clone.

J	V	D	size	CDR3	DNA
TRBJ2-3	TRBV6-5	TRBD1	.	CAIRDRGTDTQYF	TGTGCCATCCGGGACAGGGGGACAGATACGCAGTATTTT
TRBJ1-1	TRBV4-2	.	.	CASSQAVINTEAFF	TGTGCCAGCAGCCAAGCCGTAATAAACACTGAAGCTTTCTTT
TRBJ1-4	TRBV28	.	.	CASRIGGGREKLFF	TGTGCCAGCAGGATTGGGGGGGGTAGGGAAAAACTGTTTTTT
TRBJ2-3	TRBV27	.	many	CASRRGRTDTQYF	TGTGCCAGCAGAAGGGGGAGGACAGATACGCAGTATTTT
TRBJ2-3	TRBV27	.	.	CASSLGAGDPDTQYF	TGTGCCAGCAGTTTAGGGGCAGGGGATCCAGATACGCAGTATTTT
TRBJ1-5	TRBV6-6	.	.	CASNPSFNQPQHF	TGTGCCAGCAATCCATCCTTTAACCAGCCCCAGCATTTT
TRBJ2-2	TRBV4-3	TRBD2	.	CASSQTLAGRVGELFF	TGCGCCAGCAGCCAGACACTAGCGGGACGAGTCGGGGAGCTGTTTTTT
TRBJ2-7	TRBV19	TRBD1	.	CASGKQGSYEQYF	TGTGCCAGTGGTAAACAGGGGTCCTACGAGCAGTACTTC
TRBJ2-7	TRBV7-6	TRBD2	.	CASSFSTSGSYEQYF	TGTGCCAGCAGCTTTTCGACTAGCGGATCCTACGAGCAGTACTTC
TRBJ2-7	TRBV6-5	.	.	CASSRGPSTYEQYF	TGTGCCAGCAGTAGGGGCCCTTCCACCTACGAGCAGTACTTC
TRBJ1-2	TRBV30	TRBD1	.	CAWSVRGGAVGYTF	TGTGCCTGGAGTGTACGAGGGGGCGCGGTTGGCTACACCTTC
TRBJ2-7	TRBV2	TRBD1	.	CASSNTDPGQATYEQYF	TGTGCCAGCAGTAATACTGACCCGGGACAGGCTACCTACGAGCAGTACTTC
TRBJ2-7	TRBV6-6	.	.	CASRTRSEQYF	TGTGCCAGCAGAACTAGATCCGAGCAGTACTTC
TRBJ2-7	TRBV9	.	once	CASSVTAGSTYEQYF	TGTGCCAGCAGCGTAACGGCGGGCTCAACCTACGAGCAGTACTTC
TRBJ2-7	TRBV5-1	.	.	CASSLGGPGPDPYEQYF	TGCGCCAGCAGCTTGGGGGGCCCAGGTCCTGACCCCTACGAGCAGTACTTC
TRBJ2-3	TRBV7-2	TRBD1	.	CASSLDRGVYTQYF	TGTGCCAGCAGCTTAGACAGGGGGGTTTATACGCAGTATTTT
TRBJ2-1	TRBV5-8	.	.	CASSPTVSYNEQFF	TGTGCCAGCAGCCCGACAGTCTCCTACAATGAGCAGTTCTTC
TRBJ2-7	TRBV19	TRBD1	.	CASSITGTGIGEQYF	TGTGCCAGTAGTATCACCGGGACAGGAATCGGTGAGCAGTACTTC
TRBJ2-7	TRBV5-1	.	.	CASSSVGQRNAYEQYF	TGCGCCAGCAGCTCGGTCGGGCAGCGGAACGCCTACGAGCAGTACTTC
TRBJ2-1	TRBV29-1	.	once	CSVGGSTYNEQFF	TGCAGCGTTGGTGGATCAACCTACAATGAGCAGTTCTTC
TRBJ1-2	TRBV9	TRBD1	.	CASSVRGGQEGYTF	TGTGCCAGCAGCGTAAGAGGGGGACAGGAGGGCTACACCTTC
TRBJ2-3	TRBV11-2	.	few	CASSRSSIDTQYF	TGTGCCAGCAGCAGGAGTAGCATCGATACGCAGTATTTT
TRBJ2-5	TRBV12-5	.	.	CASGSGSSWTQYF	TGTGCTAGTGGTTCCGGATCTTCTTGGACCCAGTACTTC
TRBJ2-5	TRBV19	.	.	CASSPGGFPGTQYF	TGTGCCAGTAGCCCGGGTGGCTTCCCAGGGACCCAGTACTTC
TRBJ2-3	TRBV7-2	.	.	CASSSALGERGDTQYF	TGTGCCAGCAGCTCTGCCCTGGGGGAGCGTGGAGATACGCAGTATTTT
TRBJ1-4	TRBV5-6	.	.	CASSFRHTTHEKLFF	TGTGCCAGCAGCTTTCGACACACTACCCATGAAAAACTGTTTTTT